This TCR beta chain appears in the sequencing data of a study of blood T cells in healthy people across ages. Study-wide results and caveats: Estimates based on one million T cells were treated as lower bounds.

As to this clonotype: As yet, its antigen is unknown.

A second PCR of about 6 to 12 cycles used a sample-barcoded 5' primer and a J-beta primer mix. TCRdb independently ran MiXCR on the 5' RACE reads; one entry per CDR3 protein. This table has about 1.4 million distinct CDR3 sequences, 59% appearing once. This CDR3 spans 11 amino acids. Germline CDR1 MDHEN, CDR2 SYDVKM. V lost 7 bases, J lost 5 bases, and 9 bases lay in between. This sequence originates from a man aged 18 to 30 in good health. Sequences were obtained from blood. This rearrangement joins TRBV28 to TRBJ2-7, with D perhaps TRBD1 (6 bases). The CDR3 DNA reads TGTGCCAGCAAACAGGGAGACGAGCAGTACTTC. Its protein product is CASKQGDEQYF.